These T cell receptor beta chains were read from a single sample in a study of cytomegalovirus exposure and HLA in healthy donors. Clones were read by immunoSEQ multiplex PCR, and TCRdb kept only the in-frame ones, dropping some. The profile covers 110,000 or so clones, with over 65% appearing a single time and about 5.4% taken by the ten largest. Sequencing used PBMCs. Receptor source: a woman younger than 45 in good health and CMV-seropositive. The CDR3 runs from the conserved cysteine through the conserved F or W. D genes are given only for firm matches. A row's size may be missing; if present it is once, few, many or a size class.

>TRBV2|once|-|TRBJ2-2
TGTGCCAGCAGTGAAAGGACAAACACCGGGGAGCTGTTTTTT
CASSERTNTGELFF
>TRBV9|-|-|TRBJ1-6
TGTGCCAGCAGCAGAGGTGGAGGTGTCACACCCCTCCACTTT
CASSRGGGVTPLHF
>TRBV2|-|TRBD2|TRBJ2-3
TGTGCCAGCGATAGCGGGGGGAGCACAGATACGCAGTATTTT
CASDSGGSTDTQYF
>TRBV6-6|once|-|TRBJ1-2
TGTGCCAGCAGCACCCCCCACTTGTATGGCTACACCTTC
CASSTPHLYGYTF
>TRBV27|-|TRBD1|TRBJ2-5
TGTGCCAGCACAGACGACAGGGGGCCCTATTTGACCCAGTACTTC
CASTDDRGPYLTQYF
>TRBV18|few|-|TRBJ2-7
TGTGCCAGCTCTCCGGAATTTGGGGCATCTATTTCCTACGAGCAGTACTTC
CASSPEFGASISYEQYF
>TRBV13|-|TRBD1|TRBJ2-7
TGTGCCAGCAGCTTAGCGGGACAGGGTGACGAGCAGTACTTC
CASSLAGQGDEQYF
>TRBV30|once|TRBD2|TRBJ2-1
TGTGCCTGGAGAGAAACTAGCGGGACCTACAATGAGCAGTTCTTC
CAWRETSGTYNEQFF
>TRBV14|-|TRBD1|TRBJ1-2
TGTGCCAGCAGCCAAGCCTGGCAGGGGGCCGGCTACACCTTC
CASSQAWQGAGYTF
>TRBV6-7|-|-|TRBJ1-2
TGTGCCAGCAGTTACTCCGGACAGCGATCTTGGAATGGCTACACCTTC
CASSYSGQRSWNGYTF
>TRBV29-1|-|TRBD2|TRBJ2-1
TGCAGCGTTGGCGGGAGAGATGTTTTAGGGTTCTTC
CSVGGRDVLGFF
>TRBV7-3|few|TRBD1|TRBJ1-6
TGTGCCAGCAGCCCGAAAACAGGGGGCAGAAATTCACCCCTCCACTTT
CASSPKTGGRNSPLHF
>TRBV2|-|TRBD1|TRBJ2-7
TGTGCCAGCACTGACGACAGGGACAGCGAGCAGTACTTC
CASTDDRDSEQYF
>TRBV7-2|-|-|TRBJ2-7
TGTGCCAGCAGTGACCCGGGAACAACCTACGAGCAGTACTTC
CASSDPGTTYEQYF
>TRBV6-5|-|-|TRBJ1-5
TGTGCCAGCGGTTCCAGGGGTAACAATCAGCCCCAGCATTTT
CASGSRGNNQPQHF
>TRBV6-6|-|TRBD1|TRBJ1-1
TGTGCCAGCACCTGGACAGGGGGGAACACTGAAGCTTTCTTT
CASTWTGGNTEAFF
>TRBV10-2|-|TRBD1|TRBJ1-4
TGCGCCAGCGGGGACAGGGGAGAAAAACTGTTTTTT
CASGDRGEKLFF
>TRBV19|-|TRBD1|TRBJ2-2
TGTGCCAGTAGTTTTGGGGACAGGGGGCCCGGGGAGCTGTTTTTT
CASSFGDRGPGELFF
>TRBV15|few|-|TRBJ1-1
TGTGCCACCAGCAGAGATCATTTTTCCCCTGAAGCTTTCTTT
CATSRDHFSPEAFF
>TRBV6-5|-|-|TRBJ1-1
TGTGCCAGCAGTTACTCGAGGGGACACGTGAGCACTGAAGCTTTCTTT
CASSYSRGHVSTEAFF
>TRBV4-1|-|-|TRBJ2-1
TGCGCCAGCAGCCAAGAAAGCCGCCGGAGCGCCTACAATGAGCAGTTCTTC
CASSQESRRSAYNEQFF
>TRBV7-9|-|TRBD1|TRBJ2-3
TGTGCCAGCAGCTCTCCGGGACAGAAAAGCACAGATACGCAGTATTTT
CASSSPGQKSTDTQYF
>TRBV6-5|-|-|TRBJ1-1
TGTGCCAGCGGGGAGGTGAACACTGAAGCTTTCTTT
CASGEVNTEAFF
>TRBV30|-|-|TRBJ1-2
TGTGCCTGGAGTAGGAGGCCTGATCTCTATGGCTACACCTTC
CAWSRRPDLYGYTF
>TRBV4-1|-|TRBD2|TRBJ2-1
TGCGCCAGCAGCCTAAGACCGGGGGGTTCCTACAATGAGCAGTTCTTC
CASSLRPGGSYNEQFF
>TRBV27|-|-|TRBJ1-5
TGTGCCAGCAGCCCTGGGGGGCAGCCCCAGCATTTT
CASSPGGQPQHF
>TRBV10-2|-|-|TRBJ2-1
TGCGCCAGCAGTGAGAAACCGCCCCGCGGCCCCTACAATGAGCAGTTCTTC
CASSEKPPRGPYNEQFF
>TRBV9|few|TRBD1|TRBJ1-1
TGTGCCAGCGGGCAGGGGGCTGTTGGAACTGAAGCTTTCTTT
CASGQGAVGTEAFF
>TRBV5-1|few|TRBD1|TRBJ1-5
TGCGCCAGCAGCCTGACAGGGGGCAATCAGCCCCAGCATTTT
CASSLTGGNQPQHF
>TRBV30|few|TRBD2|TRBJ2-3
TGTGCCTGGTTGACTAGCGGGGGGGGTTCGTATTTT
CAWLTSGGGSYF
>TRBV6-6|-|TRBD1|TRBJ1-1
TGTGCCAGCAGTTACTCCAGGGACAGTTGGGACACTGAAGCTTTCTTT
CASSYSRDSWDTEAFF
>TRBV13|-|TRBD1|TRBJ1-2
TGTGCCAGCAGCTTAGGGACAGGGTTCGGCTACACCTTC
CASSLGTGFGYTF
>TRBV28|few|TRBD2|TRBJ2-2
TGTGCCAGCACCGGGGGGGCCATCGCCGGGGAGCTGTTTTTT
CASTGGAIAGELFF
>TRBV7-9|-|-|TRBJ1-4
TGTGCCAGCAGCATCTCCGGGACAAATGAAAAACTGTTTTTT
CASSISGTNEKLFF
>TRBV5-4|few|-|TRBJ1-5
TGTGCCAGCAGCTTGGGGGGGGGACACCTTAGCAATCAGCCCCAGCATTTT
CASSLGGGHLSNQPQHF
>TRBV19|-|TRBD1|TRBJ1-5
TGTGCCAGTAGTGTAACAGGGGTAACCCCATCGAGCAATCAGCCCCAGCATTTT
CASSVTGVTPSSNQPQHF
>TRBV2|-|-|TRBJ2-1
TGTGCCAGCAGTGAATATGGGAGTGGAGAGCAGTTCTTC
CASSEYGSGEQFF
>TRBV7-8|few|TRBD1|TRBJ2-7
TGTGCCAGCAGCCCCCGGACAGGGGAGTACGAGCAGTACTTC
CASSPRTGEYEQYF
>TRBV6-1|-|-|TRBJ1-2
TGTGCCAGCAGTGATTACGGGTCAAACTATGGCTACACCTTC
CASSDYGSNYGYTF
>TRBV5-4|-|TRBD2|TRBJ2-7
TGTGCCAGCAGGCCGGCAGCGGGGGTGTCCTACGAGCAGTACTTC
CASRPAAGVSYEQYF
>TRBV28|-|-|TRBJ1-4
TGTGCCAGCACCCAGTCCGAAAAACTGTTTTTT
CASTQSEKLFF
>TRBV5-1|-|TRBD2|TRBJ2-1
TGCGCCAGCGCCCAGATGGAGCGGGGGGGGAATGAGCAGTTCTTC
CASAQMERGGNEQFF
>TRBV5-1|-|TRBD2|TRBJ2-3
TGCGCCAGCAGCTTGTCACTAGCGGGGGGAAAAGATACGCAGTATTTT
CASSLSLAGGKDTQYF
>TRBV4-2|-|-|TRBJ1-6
TGTGCCAGCAGCCAAGCGGCCGGGAATTCACCCCTCCACTTT
CASSQAAGNSPLHF
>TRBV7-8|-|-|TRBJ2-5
TGTGCCAGCAGCGTTTTGACCGGAGGACTGATCGAGACCCAGTACTTC
CASSVLTGGLIETQYF
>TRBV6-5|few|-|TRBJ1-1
TGTGCCAGCAGTGCGACCATAGCGCCTGAAGCTTTCTTT
CASSATIAPEAFF
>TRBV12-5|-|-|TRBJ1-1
TGTGCTAGTGGTTTTTTCTCGGGAACTGAAGCTTTCTTT
CASGFFSGTEAFF
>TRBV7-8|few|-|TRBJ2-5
TGTGCCAGCAGCTTAGGACAGCAAGAGACCCAGTACTTC
CASSLGQQETQYF
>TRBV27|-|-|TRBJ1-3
TGTGCCAGCTCGAAGGGTGGGGGGGGAAACACCATATATTTT
CASSKGGGGNTIYF
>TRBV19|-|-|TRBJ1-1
TGTGCCAGTAGTCCCATGACGGCGGTGAACACTGAAGCTTTCTTT
CASSPMTAVNTEAFF
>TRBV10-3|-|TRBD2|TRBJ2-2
TGTGCCGTCAAGGGACTAGCGGGGGGGCGGGGCACCGGGGAGCTGTTTTTT
CAVKGLAGGRGTGELFF
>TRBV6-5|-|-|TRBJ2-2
TGTGCCAGCAGCCCCACAGGGATGAACACCGGGGAGCTGTTTTTT
CASSPTGMNTGELFF
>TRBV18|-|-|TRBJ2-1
TGTGCCAGCTCACCAGGGGGGGGCCTGTACAATGAGCAGTTCTTC
CASSPGGGLYNEQFF
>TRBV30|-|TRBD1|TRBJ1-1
TGTGCCTGGAGTGGCAGGGACAGGGGTTGGACTGAAGCTTTCTTT
CAWSGRDRGWTEAFF
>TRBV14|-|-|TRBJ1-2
TGTGCCAGCAGCCACGACTGGGAGCGTGGCTACACCTTC
CASSHDWERGYTF
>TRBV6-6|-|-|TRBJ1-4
TGTGCCACGATGGGGGGGCTGAGAGCAACTAATGAAAAACTGTTTTTT
CATMGGLRATNEKLFF
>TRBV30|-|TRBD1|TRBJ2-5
TGTGCCTGGAGAAAGGGGACAGGAGGCCGGTGGACCCAGTACTTC
CAWRKGTGGRWTQYF
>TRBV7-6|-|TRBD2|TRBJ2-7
TGTGCCAGCAGCAACGGACTAGCGGGAGATCTTTTGTACGAGCAGTACTTC
CASSNGLAGDLLYEQYF
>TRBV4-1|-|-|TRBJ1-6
TGCGCCAGCAGCCACGACGCAGGGGCGAGTAATTCACCCCTCCACTTT
CASSHDAGASNSPLHF